The sequence of this T cell receptor beta chain was determined in a study of T cells in Graves' hyperthyroidism and ophthalmopathy. Together with thyroid ultrasound, orbital computed tomography, serum thyroxine and TRAb, clinical symptoms were used for diagnoses. Overall study findings and caveats: Ophthalmopathy, which appeared later, was predicted by the model a median about 5.9 months before onset.

Amplification of TCR beta CDR3 regions used RNA as the template. The HTBI primer set was used in a first-round RT-PCR of the TCR CDR3. TCRdb re-called the multiplex PCR reads with MiXCR, one entry per CDR3 protein. The sample has 490,000 or so distinct CDR3 sequences; just under 20% are singletons. This clonotype was recorded at least ten times. The antigen remains unidentified. What was sequenced was blood. This clonotype originated in a man aged 35 to 55 with Graves' ophthalmopathy.

The CDR3 reads CASSLGQGSYEQYF. CDR3 coding DNA: TGTGCCAGCAGTTTGGGGCAGGGTAGTTACGAGCAGTACTTC. This chain joins TRBV12-3 or TRBV12-4 and TRBJ2-7; tentative D call: TRBD1 (5 bases). The CDR3 spans 14 residues. V gave up 3 bases and J gave up 4 bases, with 13 bases separating them.